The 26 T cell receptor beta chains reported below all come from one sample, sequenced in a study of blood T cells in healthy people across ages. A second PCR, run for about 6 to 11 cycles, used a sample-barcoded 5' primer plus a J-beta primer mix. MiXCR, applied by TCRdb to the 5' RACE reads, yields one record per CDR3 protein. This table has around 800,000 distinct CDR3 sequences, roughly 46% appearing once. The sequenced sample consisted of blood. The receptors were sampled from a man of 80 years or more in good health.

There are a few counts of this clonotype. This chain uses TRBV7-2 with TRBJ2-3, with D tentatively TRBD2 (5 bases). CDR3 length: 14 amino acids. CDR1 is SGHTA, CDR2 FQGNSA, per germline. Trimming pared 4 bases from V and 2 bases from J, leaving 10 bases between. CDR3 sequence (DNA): TGTGCCAGCAGCTCCCAGCGGTCCACAGATACGCAGTATTTT. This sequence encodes CASSSQRSTDTQYF.

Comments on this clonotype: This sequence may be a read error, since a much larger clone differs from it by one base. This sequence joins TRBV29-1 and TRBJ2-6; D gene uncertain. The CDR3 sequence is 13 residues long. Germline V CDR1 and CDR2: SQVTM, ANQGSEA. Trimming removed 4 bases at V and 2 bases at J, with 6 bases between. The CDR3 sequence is CSVGSPGANVLTF. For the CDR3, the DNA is TGCAGCGTTGGAAGCCCTGGGGCCAACGTCCTGACTTTC.

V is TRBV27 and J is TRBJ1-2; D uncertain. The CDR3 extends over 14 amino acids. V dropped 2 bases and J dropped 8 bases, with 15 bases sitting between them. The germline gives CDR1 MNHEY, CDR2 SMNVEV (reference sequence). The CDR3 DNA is TGTGCCAGCAGTTTAGGAAACTCAGGTGCCGGCTACACCTTC. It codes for CASSLGNSGAGYTF.

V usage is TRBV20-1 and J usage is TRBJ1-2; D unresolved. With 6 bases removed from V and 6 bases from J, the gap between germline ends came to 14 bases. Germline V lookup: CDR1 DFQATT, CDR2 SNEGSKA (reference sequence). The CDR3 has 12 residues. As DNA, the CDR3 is TGCAGTGCCGCCCTCGCAGCCGATGGCTACACCTTC. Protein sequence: CSAALAADGYTF.

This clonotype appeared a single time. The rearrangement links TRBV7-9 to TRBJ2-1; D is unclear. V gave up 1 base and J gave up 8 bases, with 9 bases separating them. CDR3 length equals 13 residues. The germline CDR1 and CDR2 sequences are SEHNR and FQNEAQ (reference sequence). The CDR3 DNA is TGTGCCAGCAGCTTAGGGTCCAACCATGAGCAGTTCTTC. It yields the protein CASSLGSNHEQFF.

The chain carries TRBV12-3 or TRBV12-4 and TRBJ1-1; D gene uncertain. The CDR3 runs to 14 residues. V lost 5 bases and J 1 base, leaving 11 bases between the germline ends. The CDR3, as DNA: TGTGCCAGCAGTCCATGGGCCGGGAACACTGAAGCTTTCTTT. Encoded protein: CASSPWAGNTEAFF.

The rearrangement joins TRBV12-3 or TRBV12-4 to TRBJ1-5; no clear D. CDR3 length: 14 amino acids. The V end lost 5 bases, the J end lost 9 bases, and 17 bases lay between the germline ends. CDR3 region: CASSPTSSLMPQHF. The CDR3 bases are TGTGCCAGCAGTCCGACCTCCAGTCTAATGCCCCAGCATTTT.

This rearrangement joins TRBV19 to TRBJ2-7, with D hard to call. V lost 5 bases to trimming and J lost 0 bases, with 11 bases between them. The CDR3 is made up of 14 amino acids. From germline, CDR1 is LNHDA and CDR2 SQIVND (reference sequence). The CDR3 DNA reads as TGTGCCAGTAGTTCTGCAGCATTCTCCTACGAGCAGTACTTC. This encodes CASSSAAFSYEQYF.

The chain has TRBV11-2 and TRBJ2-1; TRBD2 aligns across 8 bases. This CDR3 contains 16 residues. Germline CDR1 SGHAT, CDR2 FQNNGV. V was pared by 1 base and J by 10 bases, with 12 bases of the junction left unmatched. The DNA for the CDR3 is TGTGCCAGCAGCTTAGTTGGGGGACTAGGTATCTCCGAGCAGTTCTTC. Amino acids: CASSLVGGLGISEQFF.

Here the CDR3 DNA reads TGTGCCAGCATCCCTAGGGGGTTCGGTCAAGCATATACGCAGTATTTT. Translated: CASIPRGFGQAYTQYF. The chain combines TRBV7-9 with TRBJ2-3, with a possible D match to TRBD1 (6 bases). Germline V gene sequence: CDR1 SEHNR, CDR2 FQNEAQ (reference sequence). CDR3 length equals 16 residues. V gave up 7 bases and J gave up 7 bases, with 24 bases separating them.

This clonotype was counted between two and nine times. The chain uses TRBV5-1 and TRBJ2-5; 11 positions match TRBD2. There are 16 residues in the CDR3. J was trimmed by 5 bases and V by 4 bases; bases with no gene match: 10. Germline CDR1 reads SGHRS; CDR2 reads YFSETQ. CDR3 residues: CASSVALAGGGETQYF. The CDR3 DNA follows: TGCGCCAGCAGCGTCGCCCTAGCGGGAGGTGGTGAGACCCAGTACTTC.

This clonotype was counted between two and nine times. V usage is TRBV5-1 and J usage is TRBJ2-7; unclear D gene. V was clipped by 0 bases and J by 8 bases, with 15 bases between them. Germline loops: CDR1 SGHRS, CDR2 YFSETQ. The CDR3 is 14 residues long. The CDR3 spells CASSLDRSLGQQYF. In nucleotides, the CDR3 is TGCGCCAGCAGCTTGGACCGCTCCTTGGGTCAGCAGTACTTC.

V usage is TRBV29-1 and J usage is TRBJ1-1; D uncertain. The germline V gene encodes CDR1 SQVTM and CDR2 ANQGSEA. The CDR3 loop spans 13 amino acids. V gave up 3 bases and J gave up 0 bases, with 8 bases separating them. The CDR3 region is CSVDRAMNTEAFF. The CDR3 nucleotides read TGCAGCGTTGATCGGGCCATGAACACTGAAGCTTTCTTT.

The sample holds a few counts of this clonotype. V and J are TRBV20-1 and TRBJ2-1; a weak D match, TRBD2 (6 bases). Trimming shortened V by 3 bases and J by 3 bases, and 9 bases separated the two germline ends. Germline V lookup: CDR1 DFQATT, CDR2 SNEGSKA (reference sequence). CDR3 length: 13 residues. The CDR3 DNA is TGCAGTGCTAGCGGGGGTTTCTACAATGAGCAGTTCTTC. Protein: CSASGGFYNEQFF.

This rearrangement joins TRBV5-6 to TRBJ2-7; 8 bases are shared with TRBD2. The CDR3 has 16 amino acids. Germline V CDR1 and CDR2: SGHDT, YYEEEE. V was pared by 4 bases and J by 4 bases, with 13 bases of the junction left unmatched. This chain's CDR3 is CASSPGVSSGFYEQYF. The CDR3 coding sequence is TGTGCCAGCAGCCCCGGGGTGTCTAGCGGGTTTTACGAGCAGTACTTC.

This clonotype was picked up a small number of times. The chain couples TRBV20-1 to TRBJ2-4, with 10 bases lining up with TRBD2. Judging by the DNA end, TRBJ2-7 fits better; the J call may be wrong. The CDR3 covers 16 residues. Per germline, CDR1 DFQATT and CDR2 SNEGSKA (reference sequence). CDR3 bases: TGCAGTGCTAGAAACCTAGCGGGAGAAGTGGTTAACGAGCAGTACTTC. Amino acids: CSARNLAGEVVNEQYF.

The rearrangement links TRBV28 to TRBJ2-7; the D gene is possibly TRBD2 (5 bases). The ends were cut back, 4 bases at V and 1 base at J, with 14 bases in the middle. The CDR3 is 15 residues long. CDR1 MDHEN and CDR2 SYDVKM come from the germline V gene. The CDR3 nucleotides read TGTGCCAGCAGTTCGCCCCCAGAGCGGTCCTACGAGCAGTACTTC. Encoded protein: CASSSPPERSYEQYF.

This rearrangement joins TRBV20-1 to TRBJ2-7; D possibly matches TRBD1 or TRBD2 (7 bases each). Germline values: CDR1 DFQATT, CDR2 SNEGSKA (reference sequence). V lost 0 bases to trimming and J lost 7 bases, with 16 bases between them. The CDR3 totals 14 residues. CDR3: CSARDVQGRGEQYF. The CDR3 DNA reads TGCAGTGCTAGAGATGTACAGGGGCGGGGGGAGCAGTACTTC.

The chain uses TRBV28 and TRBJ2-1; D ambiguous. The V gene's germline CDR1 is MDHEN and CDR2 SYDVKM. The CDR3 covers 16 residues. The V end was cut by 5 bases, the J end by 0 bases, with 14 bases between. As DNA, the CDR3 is TGTGCCAGCAGTCCGTTGACGGCGAGCTCCTACAATGAGCAGTTCTTC. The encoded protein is CASSPLTASSYNEQFF.

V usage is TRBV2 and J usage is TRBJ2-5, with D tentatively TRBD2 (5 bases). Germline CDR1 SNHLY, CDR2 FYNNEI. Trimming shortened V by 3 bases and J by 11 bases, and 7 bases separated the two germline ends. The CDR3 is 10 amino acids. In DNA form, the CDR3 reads TGTGCCAGCAGTGACTGGGAGCAGTACTTC. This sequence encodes CASSDWEQYF.

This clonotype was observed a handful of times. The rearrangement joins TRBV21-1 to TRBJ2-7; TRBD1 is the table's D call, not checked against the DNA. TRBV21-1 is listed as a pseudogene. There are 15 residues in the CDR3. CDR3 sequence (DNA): TGTGCCAGCAGCAGCCCCGGACAGGGCCTGGACGAGCAGTACTTC. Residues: CASSSPGQGLDEQYF.

The CDR3 nucleotides are TGTGCCAGCAGCCAAGGCCCTGAAAAACTGTTTTTT. Translation gives CASSQGPEKLFF. The rearrangement joins TRBV3-1 to TRBJ1-4; D is unresolved. This CDR3 region has 12 residues. Germline V gene lookup returns CDR1 LGHDT and CDR2 YNNKEL (reference sequence). The ends were cut back, 1 base at V and 7 bases at J, with 4 bases in the middle. Combining the CDR3 with reference TRBV3-1 and TRBJ1-4 gives the whole variable domain DTAVSQTPKYLVTQMGNDKSIKCEQNLGHDTMYWYKQDSKKFLKIMFSYNNKELIINETVPNRFSPKSPDKAHLNLHINSLELGDSAVYFCASSQGPEKLFFGSGTQLSVL.

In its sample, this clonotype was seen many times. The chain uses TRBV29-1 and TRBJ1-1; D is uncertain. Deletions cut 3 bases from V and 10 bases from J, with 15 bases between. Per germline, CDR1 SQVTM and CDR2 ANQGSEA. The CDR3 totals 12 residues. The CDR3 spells CSVEPTIEGAFF. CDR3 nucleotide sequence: TGCAGCGTTGAGCCTACGATTGAGGGAGCTTTCTTT.

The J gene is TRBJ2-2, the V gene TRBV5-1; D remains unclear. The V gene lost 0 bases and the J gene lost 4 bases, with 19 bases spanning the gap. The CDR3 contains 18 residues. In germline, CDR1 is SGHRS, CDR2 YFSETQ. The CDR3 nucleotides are TGCGCCAGCAGCTTGGTTCCTTCAGGCAGGTCGAGCACCGGGGAGCTGTTTTTT. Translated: CASSLVPSGRSSTGELFF. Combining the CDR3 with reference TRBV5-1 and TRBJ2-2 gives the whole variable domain KAGVTQTPRYLIKTRGQQVTLSCSPISGHRSVSWYQQTPGQGLQFLFEYFSETQRNKGNFPGRFSGRQFSNSRSEMNVSTLELGDSALYLCASSLVPSGRSSTGELFFGEGSRLTVL.

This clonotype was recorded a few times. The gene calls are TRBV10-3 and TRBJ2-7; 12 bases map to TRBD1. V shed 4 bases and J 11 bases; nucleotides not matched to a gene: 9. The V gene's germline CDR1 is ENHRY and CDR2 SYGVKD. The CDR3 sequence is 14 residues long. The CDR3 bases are TGTGCCATCAGTGTGGAAGGGACAGGGGGCCGGGAGTACTTC. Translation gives CAISVEGTGGREYF.

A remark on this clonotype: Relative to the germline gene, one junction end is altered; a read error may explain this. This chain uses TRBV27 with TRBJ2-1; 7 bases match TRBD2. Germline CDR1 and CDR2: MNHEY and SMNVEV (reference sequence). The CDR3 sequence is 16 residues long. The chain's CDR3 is CATKSSGVSSYNERFF. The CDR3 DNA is TGTGCCACCAAATCAAGCGGGGTGAGCTCCTACAATGAGCGGTTCTTC.